Listed here are 32 T cell receptor beta chains from one sample, sequenced in a study of OX40 agonist ivuxolimab in advanced cancers. The protocol was immunoSEQ multiplex PCR, while the TCRdb copy is restricted to in-frame clones and leaves out a portion. Of more than 60,000 clones in the sample, around nine tenths were seen once. The sequences come from CD4+ or CD8+ T cells sorted from blood, collected in a trial of the OX40 agonist ivuxolimab. These receptors all stem from an adult with an advanced solid tumor such as melanoma, head and neck, liver or kidney cancer.

This clone has a handful of counts. The V gene is TRBV6-5, the J gene TRBJ1-5, with 8 bases that match TRBD1. This CDR3 spans 15 amino acids. Trimming cost V 6 bases and J 3 bases; bases outside gene matches: 7. Germline lookup yields CDR1 MNHEY and CDR2 SVGAGI. CDR3 bases: TGTGCCAGCAGCCCCGGGACAGGAGCCAATCAGCCCCAGCATTTT. Residues: CASSPGTGANQPQHF.

The chain couples TRBV18 to TRBJ2-5; 7 bases line up with TRBD2. The CDR3 has 16 amino acids. Per the germline V gene, CDR1 is KGHSH and CDR2 is LQKENI. J was trimmed by 1 base and V by 3 bases; bases with no gene match: 8. CDR3 sequence reads: CASSPRLAAFQETQYF. In DNA form, the CDR3 reads TGTGCCAGCTCACCCCGGCTAGCGGCATTCCAAGAGACCCAGTACTTC.

This chain uses TRBV5-1 with TRBJ1-3, with D perhaps TRBD1 (6 bases). V lost 2 bases to trimming and J lost 0 bases, with 6 bases between them. Germline CDR1 and CDR2: SGHRS and YFSETQ. CDR3 length equals 14 residues. This CDR3 reads CASSLQGSGNTIYF. The DNA for the CDR3 is TGCGCCAGCAGCTTACAGGGCTCTGGAAACACCATATATTTT.

The V call is TRBV6-5, the J call TRBJ2-5; a possible D gene is TRBD1 (5 bases). Germline lookup yields CDR1 MNHEY and CDR2 SVGAGI. This CDR3 spans 13 amino acids. V was pared by 2 bases and J by 4 bases, with 8 bases between. The CDR3 bases are TGTGCCAGCAGTTACCCAGGGTCAGAGACCCAGTACTTC. Amino acids: CASSYPGSETQYF.

The chain combines TRBV5-1 with TRBJ1-4, with D unclear. V shed 1 base and J shed 7 bases, with 14 bases lying between them. Germline assignment: CDR1 SGHRS and CDR2 YFSETQ. The CDR3 extends over 15 amino acids. The CDR3 is CASSLNSPAREKLFF. DNA of the CDR3: TGCGCCAGCAGCTTGAATTCCCCGGCGCGTGAAAAACTGTTTTTT.

This clone appeared a few times. As DNA, the CDR3 is TGTGCCAGCTCACCTATGGGAACTCCGAACACCGGGGAGCTGTTTTTT. It codes for CASSPMGTPNTGELFF. V usage is TRBV18 and J usage is TRBJ2-2; D unclear. The V end was cut by 3 bases, the J end by 0 bases, with 11 bases between. CDR1 and CDR2 (germline): KGHSH, LQKENI. There are 16 residues in the CDR3.

This chain connects TRBV10-3 to TRBJ2-1, with D unclear. This CDR3 is built from 13 residues. Per germline, CDR1 ENHRY and CDR2 SYGVKD. With 4 bases removed from V and 4 bases from J, the gap between germline ends came to 8 bases. CDR3 protein: CAISGPLYNEQFF. The CDR3 nucleotides are TGTGCCATCAGTGGCCCCCTTTACAATGAGCAGTTCTTC.

This chain uses TRBV5-1 with TRBJ1-2; D call uncertain. CDR1 and CDR2 (germline): SGHRS, YFSETQ. The V end was cut by 1 base, the J end by 1 base, with 11 bases between. The CDR3 consists of 15 residues. For the CDR3, the DNA is TGCGCCAGCAGCTTGAACGATATTAATAACTATGGCTACACCTTC. Its translation: CASSLNDINNYGYTF.

This clone showed up just once. The V gene is TRBV21-1, the J gene TRBJ1-6. TRBV21-1 is recorded as a pseudogene. The CDR3 totals 15 residues. CDR3 region: CASSYVVEGNSPLHF. For the CDR3, the DNA is TGTGCCAGCAGTTACGTGGTGGAAGGGAATTCACCCCTCCACTTT.

This clone was counted once. The rearrangement links TRBV4-2 to TRBJ2-3, with a weak D call TRBD1 (8 bases). The germline V and J ends were trimmed by 4 bases and 4 bases, with 21 bases remaining between them. CDR1 and CDR2 from the germline V gene are LGHNA and YNFKEQ. This CDR3 is built from 17 residues. CDR3 amino acids: CASSPEQGAGVADTQYF. CDR3 nucleotides: TGTGCCAGCAGCCCGGAGCAGGGGGCGGGGGTGGCAGATACGCAGTATTTT.

Written as DNA, the CDR3 is TGCGCCAGCAGCCACGACAGGGTCGATTCACCCCTCCACTTT. Its translation: CASSHDRVDSPLHF. The rearrangement joins TRBV4-3 to TRBJ1-6, with 7 bases that match TRBD1. The CDR3 runs 14 residues. Germline V CDR1 and CDR2: LGHNA, YSLEER. Germline trimming cut 3 bases from V and 8 bases from J; bases unmatched to any gene: 4.

This chain joins TRBV20-1 and TRBJ1-1; D ambiguous. Germline V gene data show CDR1 as DFQATT and CDR2 as SNEGSKA (reference sequence). V gave up 6 bases and J gave up 4 bases, with 9 bases separating them. The CDR3 extends over 11 amino acids. CDR3 in DNA: TGCAGTGCCCCCCCCGGCACTGAAGCTTTCTTT. It is translated as CSAPPGTEAFF.

This chain uses TRBV10-3 with TRBJ1-2, with TRBD1 as a possible D gene (5 bases). The CDR3 is made up of 13 amino acids. The germline V gene encodes CDR1 ENHRY and CDR2 SYGVKD. V shed 4 bases and J shed 6 bases, with 12 bases lying between them. CDR3 in DNA: TGTGCCATCAGTGTGGGCAGGGAGGATGGCTACACCTTC. Residues: CAISVGREDGYTF.

The genes are TRBV7-9 and TRBJ2-1; D remains unclear. The CDR3 extends over 13 amino acids. CDR1 is SEHNR, CDR2 FQNEAQ, per germline (reference sequence). V gave up 1 base and J gave up 8 bases, with 9 bases separating them. The DNA of the CDR3 is TGTGCCAGCAGCTTAGGTTCGAAGGATGAGCAGTTCTTC. It yields the protein CASSLGSKDEQFF.

This chain connects TRBV28 to TRBJ2-3, with 7 bases matching TRBD2. Trimming took 4 bases from V and 2 from J; bases not matched to a gene: 12. The CDR3 length is 17 residues. Germline assignment: CDR1 MDHEN and CDR2 SYDVKM. Written as DNA, the CDR3 is TGTGCCAGCAGTTCCCCTGGGCGTGGGGACTACACAGATACGCAGTATTTT. This sequence encodes CASSSPGRGDYTDTQYF.

The chain uses TRBV5-1 and TRBJ2-5; D gene uncertain. The length of the CDR3 is 13 residues. V lost 0 bases and J lost 5, with 8 bases in between. CDR1 is SGHRS and CDR2 is YFSETQ in the germline V gene. The CDR3 nucleotides read TGCGCCAGCAGCTTGGAGGCTCAGGAGACCCAGTACTTC. Protein sequence: CASSLEAQETQYF. Variable domain in full (rest from reference TRBV5-1 and TRBJ2-5): KAGVTQTPRYLIKTRGQQVTLSCSPISGHRSVSWYQQTPGQGLQFLFEYFSETQRNKGNFPGRFSGRQFSNSRSEMNVSTLELGDSALYLCASSLEAQETQYFGPGTRLLVL.

The chain recombines TRBV9 with TRBJ2-7, with TRBD1 matching 11 bases. The germline CDR1 and CDR2 sequences are SGDLS and YYNGEE. The length of the CDR3 is 18 residues. Trimming cost V 2 bases and J 1 base; bases outside gene matches: 11. The chain's CDR3 is CASSVGDRGTGMSYEQYF. CDR3 sequence (DNA): TGTGCCAGCAGCGTCGGGGACAGGGGGACCGGGATGTCCTACGAGCAGTACTTC.

The chain uses TRBV27 and TRBJ2-1; D not resolved. Trimming shortened V by 8 bases and J by 0 bases, and 5 bases separated the two germline ends. The V gene's germline CDR1 is MNHEY and CDR2 SMNVEV (reference sequence). This CDR3 is 12 amino acids long. CDR3 bases: TGTGCCAGCCCGAGCTCCTACAATGAGCAGTTCTTC. This sequence encodes CASPSSYNEQFF.

The CDR3 coding sequence is TGTGCCAGCAGCTTAGCGCGGGGAGTTAGCTCCTACGAGCAGTACTTC. Encoded protein: CASSLARGVSSYEQYF. V is TRBV7-2 and J is TRBJ2-7, with D possibly matching TRBD2 (6 bases). V was pared by 0 bases and J by 0 bases, with 12 bases between. Germline V CDR1 and CDR2: SGHTA, FQGNSA. There are 16 residues in the CDR3.

V usage is TRBV11-3 and J usage is TRBJ2-5; TRBD1 matches 10 bases. Trimming took 5 bases from V and 6 from J; bases not matched to a gene: 6. The CDR3 covers 14 residues. The germline V gene encodes CDR1 SGHNT and CDR2 YENEEA. CDR3 bases: TGTGCCAGCAGCATTGGGACAGGGGATCAGACCCAGTACTTC. Its translation is CASSIGTGDQTQYF.

The chain is built from TRBV28 and TRBJ2-4, with D possibly being TRBD1 (5 bases). The V and J ends lost 1 base and 0 bases respectively, with 7 bases between them. Germline V gene lookup returns CDR1 MDHEN and CDR2 SYDVKM. This CDR3 is 15 amino acids long. The CDR3 reads CASSLLTGAKNIQYF. The CDR3 DNA sequence: TGTGCCAGCAGTTTATTAACAGGAGCCAAAAACATTCAGTACTTC.

This clone occurred once. This chain joins TRBV6-6 and TRBJ1-2; D is undetermined. Germline V CDR1 and CDR2: MNHNY, SVGAGI (reference sequence). With 2 bases removed from V and 6 bases from J, the gap between germline ends came to 13 bases. This CDR3 contains 14 residues. The CDR3, as DNA: TGTGCCAGCAGTTACGCCGCCGGTTCTAATGGCTACACCTTC. It specifies CASSYAAGSNGYTF.

This chain joins TRBV11-2 and TRBJ1-3; no reliable D call. Germline assignment: CDR1 SGHAT and CDR2 FQNNGV. V shed 4 bases and J shed 7 bases, with 20 bases lying between them. This CDR3 contains 16 residues. The CDR3 bases are TGTGCCAGCAGCTACCTGACACGGTCGCTTCGGAACACCATATATTTT. Translating gives CASSYLTRSLRNTIYF.

This chain uses TRBV21-1 with TRBJ2-7; TRBD1, the table's D call, was not compared with the DNA. TRBV21-1 is assigned pseudogene status. The length of the CDR3 is 14 residues. The CDR3 region is CASSTDNLSYEQYF. The CDR3 DNA is TGTGCCAGCAGCACGGACAACCTCTCCTACGAGCAGTACTTC.

The chain couples TRBV19 to TRBJ2-7, with D perhaps matching TRBD1 or TRBD2 (5 bases each). CDR3 length: 16 amino acids. Germline lookup yields CDR1 LNHDA and CDR2 SQIVND (reference sequence). The germline V and J ends were trimmed by 6 bases and 4 bases, with 22 bases remaining between them. The CDR3 DNA is TGTGCCAGTAGCCTATCGAGGGCAGGGTCGACGTACGAGCAGTACTTC. This encodes CASSLSRAGSTYEQYF.

The rearrangement links TRBV7-2 to TRBJ2-5, with D hard to call. Trimming pared 5 bases from V and 1 base from J, leaving 8 bases between. The CDR3 runs 13 residues. CDR1 SGHTA and CDR2 FQGNSA come from the germline V gene. The CDR3 bases are TGTGCCAGCAGCCGGACGGGCCAAGAGACCCAGTACTTC. Translating gives CASSRTGQETQYF.

The chain carries TRBV4-3 and TRBJ2-1; TRBD2 aligns across 10 bases. Per the germline V gene, CDR1 is LGHNA and CDR2 is YSLEER. The CDR3 has 15 amino acids. The trim removed 5 bases at V and 3 bases at J, leaving 4 bases unmatched. The CDR3 bases are TGCGCCAGCAGCATAAGGACTAGCGGCTACAATGAGCAGTTCTTC. This gives the protein CASSIRTSGYNEQFF.

The V gene is TRBV18, the J gene TRBJ1-4; weak D call: TRBD1 (5 bases). CDR3 length: 14 residues. CDR1 is KGHSH and CDR2 is LQKENI in the germline V gene. V shed 8 bases and J shed 2 bases, with 12 bases lying between them. CDR3 residues: CASQGGATNEKLFF. CDR3 nucleotides: TGTGCCAGCCAAGGAGGGGCTACTAATGAAAAACTGTTTTTT.

The chain carries TRBV10-3 and TRBJ2-2; unclear D gene. The CDR3 is made up of 15 amino acids. CDR1 is ENHRY, CDR2 SYGVKD, per germline. The V end lost 3 bases, the J end lost 2 bases, and 10 bases lay between the germline ends. The CDR3 reads CAISDLQTNTGELFF. As DNA, the CDR3 is TGTGCCATCAGTGACTTACAGACCAACACCGGGGAGCTGTTTTTT.

The chain couples TRBV27 to TRBJ1-2, with D hard to call. Germline V CDR1 and CDR2: MNHEY, SMNVEV (reference sequence). This CDR3 is built from 10 residues. V was shortened by 11 bases and J by 5 bases, with 9 bases between the two germline ends. CDR3 bases: TGTGCCGAACAGAAATATGGCTACACCTTC. Translating gives CAEQKYGYTF.

The chain carries TRBV7-2 and TRBJ1-6; 7 bases agree with TRBD1. Germline lookup yields CDR1 SGHTA and CDR2 FQGNSA. This CDR3 is 14 amino acids long. J was trimmed by 6 bases and V by 5 bases; bases with no gene match: 4. CDR3 in DNA: TGTGCCAGCAGCCGGGACAGCTCTAATTCACCCCTCCACTTT. Its protein product is CASSRDSSNSPLHF.

The V call is TRBV27, the J call TRBJ2-3, with D tentatively TRBD2 (6 bases). The ends were cut back, 5 bases at V and 4 bases at J, with 13 bases in the middle. The CDR3 totals 14 residues. Germline V gives CDR1 MNHEY, CDR2 SMNVEV (reference sequence). The DNA of the CDR3 is TGTGCCAGCAGTCCCATCGGGGGTGCAGATACGCAGTATTTT. As protein: CASSPIGGADTQYF.